The rows below give T cell receptor beta chains drawn from one sample of a study of identical twins. Each CDR3 protein is one row after TCRdb ran MiXCR on the 5' RACE reads. This table has around 370,000 distinct CDR3 sequences, approximately 9.1% appearing once. Sequencing input: naive T cells sorted from blood. The receptors derive from a woman aged 45-65 years in good health. Each CDR3 is given with its conserved first and last residue. A D gene is named only where the DNA matches it firmly. A row's size may be missing; if present it is once, few, many or a size class.

CSAREGLLNQPQHF TGCAGTGCTAGAGAAGGGTTACTCAATCAGCCCCAGCATTTT TRBJ1-5 TRBV20-1 - few
CASSNRQGNYEQYF TGCGCCAGCAGCAATAGACAGGGAAACTACGAGCAGTACTTC TRBJ2-7 TRBV5-1 TRBD1 -
CASSFPPPGTSFHNEQFF TGTGCCAGCAGCTTCCCACCCCCGGGGACTAGCTTCCACAATGAGCAGTTCTTC TRBJ2-1 TRBV7-9 TRBD2 -
CSVEGGLAGVQTQYF TGCAGCGTTGAGGGTGGACTAGCGGGAGTACAGACCCAGTACTTC TRBJ2-5 TRBV29-1 TRBD2 -
CSARALKLGGSYGYTF TGCAGTGCTAGAGCTTTGAAGTTAGGCGGTTCCTATGGCTACACCTTC TRBJ1-2 TRBV20-1 - few
CASSPSRGDQPQHF TGTGCCAGCAGTCCGTCCCGGGGGGATCAGCCCCAGCATTTT TRBJ1-5 TRBV12-3/TRBV12-4 - many
CSVQNPTSGRSNEQFF TGCAGCGTGCAAAACCCAACTAGCGGGAGAAGCAATGAGCAGTTCTTC TRBJ2-1 TRBV29-1 TRBD2 many
CASSEGYSNQPQHF TGTGCCAGCAGTGAGGGTTATAGCAATCAGCCCCAGCATTTT TRBJ1-5 TRBV12-3/TRBV12-4 - -
CSVLYGDTQYF TGCAGCGTACTATATGGGGATACGCAGTATTTT TRBJ2-3 TRBV29-1 - -
CASSAQASTDTQYF TGTGCCAGCAGTGCCCAAGCTAGCACAGATACGCAGTATTTT TRBJ2-3 TRBV12-3/TRBV12-4 - many
CASRGDEKLFF TGTGCCTCCAGGGGGGATGAAAAACTGTTTTTT TRBJ1-4 TRBV12-3/TRBV12-4 TRBD1 few
CASSQPGEIHLNTEAFF TGTGCCAGCAGCCAACCCGGGGAGATCCATTTGAACACTGAAGCTTTCTTT TRBJ1-1 TRBV4-2 - many